This T cell receptor (beta chain) was identified in a study of PD-1 blockade in mismatch repair-deficient tumors. Background on the study: Patients had 11 to 13 mismatch repair-deficient cancer types and were previously treated and progressing.

The table came from immunoSEQ multiplex PCR; TCRdb's copy has only in-frame clones and leaves some out. This table holds under 150,000 clones, roughly 86% found once. Regarding this clone: Its specificity is not known.

Every patient had mismatch repair deficiency by PCR or immunohistochemistry. V shed 4 bases and J shed 0 bases, with 16 bases lying between them. The CDR3 runs to 17 residues. CDR1 MGHRA and CDR2 YSYEKL come from the germline V gene. Findings and limits, study-wide: After pembrolizumab, tumor-resident clones rose rapidly, then generally contracted before radiologic responses.

This TCR was sampled from an adult with mismatch repair-deficient cancer. V gene TRBV4-1 combines with J gene TRBJ1-3; D may be TRBD1 (6 bases). This specimen consisted of peripheral blood, obtained 44 weeks after starting pembrolizumab. CDR3 sequence: CASSRVGGLSSGNTIYF. The CDR3 coding sequence is TGCGCCAGCAGCCGGGTTGGGGGCCTAAGCTCTGGAAACACCATATATTTT.